This TCR beta chain was documented in a study of blood T cell repertoires in COVID-19. Across the study: From the United States, Italy and Spain came samples of acute and convalescent COVID-19. T cells, B-cell-depleted T cells, or PBMCs supplied cDNA or gDNA.

Germline V lookup: CDR1 MNHEY, CDR2 SMNVEV (reference sequence). The J segment lost 4 bases and the V segment lost 7 bases, leaving 7 bases of the junction unmatched. The CDR3 spans 14 residues. Clones were read by immunoSEQ multiplex PCR, and TCRdb kept only the in-frame ones, dropping some. Of 200,000 or so clones in the sample, approximately 82% were seen once. The sequenced sample was peripheral blood. This receptor was obtained from a human donor with acute or convalescent COVID-19. The donor label of this sample is uncertain. The V and J genes are TRBV27 and TRBJ2-3; 8 nucleotides align to TRBD2. The CDR3 DNA is TGTGCCAGCACCAAGACTAGCGCGGCAGATACGCAGTATTTT. It encodes CASTKTSAADTQYF.